The entry that follows covers one TCR beta chain sequence. The PCR contained 60 Vbeta and 13 Jbeta primers. Produced via immunoSEQ multiplex PCR; TCRdb's table is partial and in-frame only. The sample lists about 130,000 clones, roughly two thirds seen once, with around 1.6% in the top ten. This sample is drawn from a study of cytomegalovirus exposure and HLA in healthy donors. CDR3 length: 14 amino acids. The trim removed 2 bases at V and 7 bases at J, leaving 4 bases unmatched. The germline V gene has CDR1 MNHEY and CDR2 SVGAGI. The chain carries TRBV6-5 and TRBJ2-2; 7 bases match TRBD2. What was sequenced was PBMCs. The TCR was taken from a man under 40 in good health and CMV-seropositive. CDR3 sequence (DNA): TGTGCCAGCAGTTACCGGGGGGAGGGCGGGGAGCTGTTTTTT. It codes for CASSYRGEGGELFF.